The TCR beta chain described here comes from a study of a mutant IDH1 vaccine in newly diagnosed glioma. Overall study: The treated population exhibited a male proportion of roughly 60%, a female proportion of roughly 38%, and a mean age of 40.4 years. Every participant had undergone radiotherapy, temozolomide, or both before, and most underwent both.

With 4 bases clipped from V and 4 bases from J, the junction kept 7 bases outside the gene matches. The CDR3 is made up of 15 amino acids. Germline V gene sequence: CDR1 SGDLS, CDR2 YYNGEE. The protocol was immunoSEQ multiplex PCR, while the TCRdb copy is restricted to in-frame clones and leaves out a portion. The sample lists some 16,000 clones; about 80% were seen once. The time point here: baseline, week 1 (first vaccination visit). The treatment is: pre-vaccination baseline after standard-of-care therapy. This chain links TRBV9 with TRBJ2-5; 10 bases fit TRBD1. This specimen was PBMCs, taken from a glioma patient treated with radiotherapy, temozolomide or both. This receptor was obtained from a man in his forties with glioma. The CDR3 spells CASSYIGQGGETQYF. DNA for the CDR3: TGTGCCAGCAGCTATATAGGACAGGGGGGAGAGACCCAGTACTTC.